This TCR beta chain was captured in a study of T cells in localized non-small cell lung cancer. General study results and limits: Uninvolved adjacent lung showed higher T cell clonality than tumor. A median of roughly 50 of the top 100 tumor clones appeared in adjacent lung, which was paired and uninvolved.

Assay: immunoSEQ multiplex PCR; the TCRdb copy retains only in-frame clones and omits some. The table shows around 50,000 clones, with 86% occurring only once. The CDR3 has 16 amino acids. Losses at the gene ends were 10 bases for V and 0 bases for J; bases not matched to a gene: 13. Germline CDR1 SGHTA, CDR2 FQGTGA. This clone was observed once. Its antigen is as yet unknown. The chain is built from TRBV7-3 and TRBJ1-1, with 8 bases identical to TRBD1. The source is a woman aged 35 to 70 with stage I lung adenocarcinoma. This sample comprised peripheral blood, obtained before any cancer treatment. CDR3 nucleotide sequence: TGTGCCAACCCAACCTCAACACAGGGGGTGAACACTGAAGCTTTCTTT. Translating it yields CANPTSTQGVNTEAFF.